These 21 T cell receptor beta chains came from one sample sequenced in a study of OX40 agonist ivuxolimab in advanced cancers. The protocol was immunoSEQ multiplex PCR, while the TCRdb copy is restricted to in-frame clones and leaves out a portion. The sample shows over 55,000 clones, around 83% of them seen only once. The sequencing here drew on CD4+ or CD8+ T cells sorted from blood, taken in a trial of the OX40 agonist ivuxolimab. The origin of the receptors is an adult with an advanced solid tumor such as melanoma, head and neck, liver or kidney cancer.

The chain has TRBV28 and TRBJ2-7; 9 positions agree with TRBD2. The germline V gene has CDR1 MDHEN and CDR2 SYDVKM. The ends lost 1 base at V and 5 bases at J; junction bases unmatched: 15. The CDR3 length is 18 residues. CDR3 in DNA: TGTGCCAGCAGTTTATATGCTTTCAGGCTAGCGGGAAGGAACGAGCAGTACTTC. As protein: CASSLYAFRLAGRNEQYF.

V is TRBV6-5 and J is TRBJ2-7; D remains ambiguous. The germline CDR1 and CDR2 sequences are MNHEY and SVGAGI. The CDR3 runs to 14 residues. The V end lost 0 bases, the J end lost 2 bases, and 8 bases lay between the germline ends. CDR3 DNA sequence: TGTGCCAGCAGTTACTCCCGCAGCCCCTACGAGCAGTACTTC. Amino acid sequence: CASSYSRSPYEQYF.

The chain recombines TRBV30 with TRBJ1-2, with 8 positions matching TRBD1. CDR1 GTSNPN and CDR2 SVGIG come from the germline V gene (reference sequence). The V segment lost 3 bases and the J segment 11 bases; nucleotides outside the gene matches: 17. This CDR3 has 15 amino acids. CDR3 nucleotide sequence: TGTGCCTGGAGCCTCCCTCGTCGGAACAGGGGGGCTTACACCTTC. Its translation: CAWSLPRRNRGAYTF.

This chain connects TRBV19 to TRBJ1-2, with 9 bases matching TRBD1. CDR1 LNHDA and CDR2 SQIVND come from the germline V gene (reference sequence). The CDR3 length is 14 residues. The V gene end was trimmed by 7 bases and the J gene end by 4 bases; junction bases not matched to a gene: 7. CDR3 region: CASNQGQGSYGYTF. CDR3 DNA sequence: TGTGCCAGTAACCAGGGACAGGGATCCTATGGCTACACCTTC.

This clone showed up just once. This rearrangement joins TRBV7-2 to TRBJ2-5; D is possibly TRBD1 (7 bases). The J call may not be correct, given that the DNA end is closer to TRBJ2-7. Germline V gives CDR1 SGHTA, CDR2 FQGNSA. The CDR3 runs 14 residues. The CDR3 sequence is CASSSQGRWYEQYF. CDR3 coding DNA: TGTGCCAGCAGCTCACAGGGGAGGTGGTACGAGCAGTACTTC.

The V gene is TRBV6-5, the J gene TRBJ1-2, with 8 bases aligning to TRBD1. Germline V lookup: CDR1 MNHEY, CDR2 SVGAGI. This CDR3 has 14 amino acids. The V segment lost 2 bases and the J segment 8 bases; nucleotides outside the gene matches: 7. The CDR3 is CASSYRTGNVGYTF. CDR3 bases: TGTGCCAGCAGTTACAGGACAGGGAACGTAGGCTACACCTTC.

The CDR3, as DNA: TGTGCCAGCAGTGCCCCCGGGGCCAGTTTGGACACTGAAGCTTTCTTT. Protein product: CASSAPGASLDTEAFF. The chain uses TRBV28 and TRBJ1-1; possible D gene TRBD1, 5 bases. The V end lost 5 bases, the J end lost 3 bases, and 19 bases lay between the germline ends. Germline V CDR1 and CDR2: MDHEN, SYDVKM. The CDR3 sequence is 16 residues long.

The rearrangement joins TRBV4-3 to TRBJ1-3, with a possible D match to TRBD1 (5 bases). The V end lost 1 base, the J end lost 0 bases, and 16 bases lay between the germline ends. This CDR3 region has 18 residues. CDR1 and CDR2 (germline): LGHNA, YSLEER. The CDR3 bases are TGCGCCAGCAGCCAAGCCTTTGGGACGGGGATCTCTGGAAACACCATATATTTT. Its translation is CASSQAFGTGISGNTIYF.

This clone was seen just once. The V and J genes are TRBV7-8 and TRBJ2-1; tentative D call: TRBD1 (6 bases). Trimming removed 6 bases from V and 2 bases from J, with 14 bases in between. CDR1 and CDR2 (germline): SGHVS, FQNEAQ. The CDR3 length is 15 residues. The CDR3 region is CASRLAQGTYNEQFF. CDR3 DNA: TGTGCCAGCAGGCTAGCACAGGGCACCTACAATGAGCAGTTCTTC.

The J gene is TRBJ2-7, the V gene TRBV5-4; TRBD2 matches at 8 bases. The trim removed 4 bases at V and 7 bases at J, leaving 10 bases unmatched. The CDR3 is 14 amino acids. CDR1 is SGHNT, CDR2 YYREEE, per germline (reference sequence). This CDR3 reads CASSQDSGVREQYF. The CDR3 nucleotides are TGTGCCAGCAGCCAGGATAGCGGGGTAAGAGAGCAGTACTTC.

The chain links TRBV29-1 to TRBJ2-7; TRBD1 aligns across 8 bases. The CDR3 sequence is 14 residues long. The trim removed 2 bases at V and 0 bases at J, leaving 3 bases unmatched. Per the germline V gene, CDR1 is SQVTM and CDR2 is ANQGSEA. This CDR3 reads CSVERDRYSYEQYF. DNA of the CDR3: TGCAGCGTTGAACGGGACAGGTACTCCTACGAGCAGTACTTC.

This chain connects TRBV28 to TRBJ2-3, with TRBD2 identical over 9 bases. Germline assignment: CDR1 MDHEN and CDR2 SYDVKM. CDR3 length: 18 amino acids. V lost 4 bases to trimming and J lost 3 bases; unmatched junction nucleotides: 14. DNA for the CDR3: TGTGCCAGCAGTTCGCCCTTCGGTAGCGGGAGTGAGACAGATACGCAGTATTTT. Translated, it gives CASSSPFGSGSETDTQYF.

This sequence joins TRBV7-2 and TRBJ1-5; D is ambiguous. This CDR3 is built from 18 residues. Trimming took 3 bases from V and 0 from J, leaving 18 bases between them. Germline V CDR1 and CDR2: SGHTA, FQGNSA. Here the CDR3 DNA reads TGTGCCAGCAGCTTCGAAGCAGGTTCCCCTTATAGCAATCAGCCCCAGCATTTT. This encodes CASSFEAGSPYSNQPQHF. The full variable domain, completed using reference TRBV7-2 and TRBJ1-5, is GAGVSQSPSNKVTEKGKDVELRCDPISGHTALYWYRQSLGQGLEFLIYFQGNSAPDKSGLPSDRFSAERTGGSVSTLTIQRTQQEDSAVYLCASSFEAGSPYSNQPQHFGDGTRLSIL.

CDR3 sequence: CASSLAPELPEAFF. The CDR3 DNA reads as TGTGCCAGCAGCTTAGCTCCGGAATTGCCTGAAGCTTTCTTT. The chain uses TRBV7-2 and TRBJ1-1; no firm D call. Deletions cut 0 bases from V and 6 bases from J, with 11 bases between. The CDR3 is 14 amino acids. CDR1 SGHTA and CDR2 FQGNSA come from the germline V gene.

This rearrangement joins TRBV25-1 to TRBJ1-2; D may be TRBD1 (6 bases). V shed 6 bases and J shed 8 bases, with 13 bases lying between them. The germline V gene encodes CDR1 MGHDK and CDR2 SYGVNS. The CDR3 consists of 12 residues. CDR3 in amino acids: CASRGGGLGYTF. The CDR3 bases are TGTGCCAGCAGGGGAGGGGGTCTCGGCTACACCTTC.

Only a few counts were recorded for this clone. This chain connects TRBV5-4 to TRBJ1-2; D gene ambiguous. V was clipped by 2 bases and J by 1 base, with 6 bases between them. Germline values: CDR1 SGHNT, CDR2 YYREEE (reference sequence). The CDR3 is made up of 13 amino acids. In DNA form, the CDR3 reads TGTGCCAGCAGCTTTGCCGTTAACTATGGCTACACCTTC. It yields the protein CASSFAVNYGYTF.

The chain joins TRBV5-4 to TRBJ2-7, with TRBD1 as a possible D gene (7 bases). CDR1 is SGHNT, CDR2 YYREEE, per germline (reference sequence). Trimming stripped 5 bases from V and 7 bases from J, with 16 bases between. The CDR3 covers 13 residues. In nucleotides, the CDR3 is TGTGCCAGCAGTTTCGACAGGGCGGGGGAGCAGTACTTC. Protein: CASSFDRAGEQYF.

This chain connects TRBV11-2 to TRBJ1-5; no clear D gene. Germline V CDR1 and CDR2: SGHAT, FQNNGV. V dropped 2 bases and J dropped 1 base, with 9 bases sitting between them. CDR3 length: 15 amino acids. CDR3 residues: CASSLPRGSNQPQHF. DNA of the CDR3: TGTGCCAGCAGCTTACCGAGAGGGAGCAATCAGCCCCAGCATTTT.

The rearrangement joins TRBV27 to TRBJ1-6; D not resolved. The germline CDR1 and CDR2 sequences are MNHEY and SMNVEV (reference sequence). V lost 3 bases and J 8 bases, leaving 11 bases between the germline ends. CDR3 length equals 14 residues. The CDR3, as DNA: TGTGCCAGCAGTTTTCAAGCGATGGATTCACCCCTCCACTTT. As protein: CASSFQAMDSPLHF.

V is TRBV7-2 and J is TRBJ2-6; D is uncertain. The CDR3 contains 15 residues. V dropped 0 bases and J dropped 0 bases, with 3 bases sitting between them. Germline V gene sequence: CDR1 SGHTA, CDR2 FQGNSA. The CDR3, as DNA: TGTGCCAGCAGCTTAGCCCTCTCTGGGGCCAACGTCCTGACTTTC. It codes for CASSLALSGANVLTF. The variable domain in full, completed from reference TRBV7-2 and TRBJ2-6, reads GAGVSQSPSNKVTEKGKDVELRCDPISGHTALYWYRQSLGQGLEFLIYFQGNSAPDKSGLPSDRFSAERTGGSVSTLTIQRTQQEDSAVYLCASSLALSGANVLTFGAGSRLTVL.

This chain uses TRBV5-1 with TRBJ1-1; weak D call: TRBD1 (5 bases). Germline V gene lookup returns CDR1 SGHRS and CDR2 YFSETQ. This CDR3 is built from 15 residues. The ends were cut back, 0 bases at V and 6 bases at J, with 15 bases in the middle. The CDR3 bases are TGCGCCAGCAGCTTGGGGTCTATTAGGGACCCTGAAGCTTTCTTT. Residues: CASSLGSIRDPEAFF.